The 29 T cell receptor beta chains below come from one sample, sequenced in a study of blood T cells in healthy people across ages. A second PCR of roughly 7 to 11 cycles used a sample-barcoded 5' primer and a J-beta primer mix. TCRdb processed the 5' RACE reads anew with MiXCR; each CDR3 protein has one entry. Of 700,000 to 850,000 distinct CDR3 sequences in the sample, under 40% are singletons; the top ten hold 10% to 15%. Sequencing was carried out using blood. The receptor set was obtained from a man younger than 30 in good health.

The chain joins TRBV9 to TRBJ2-3, with 9 nucleotides matching TRBD2. Unmatched junction bases numbered 10, after V lost 4 bases and J lost 4 bases. This CDR3 spans 16 amino acids. Germline V gene data show CDR1 as SGDLS and CDR2 as YYNGEE. CDR3 in DNA: TGTGCCAGCAGCCCCGAGGGACTAGCTGGCGCAGATACGCAGTATTTT. Translating gives CASSPEGLAGADTQYF.

Note on this clonotype: Being one base from a much bigger clone, this may be a read error. This chain uses TRBV20-1 with TRBJ1-2; 8 nucleotides line up with TRBD1. The CDR3 extends over 13 amino acids. Germline V CDR1 and CDR2: DFQATT, SNEGSKA (reference sequence). The V gene end was trimmed by 5 bases and the J gene end by 5 bases; junction bases not matched to a gene: 7. DNA for the CDR3: TGCAGTGCTGATACAGGGGGTCAATATGGCTACACCTTC. It translates to CSADTGGQYGYTF.

J is TRBJ2-5 and V is TRBV20-1; 10 bases fit TRBD1. V lost 5 bases and J lost 3; bases outside the gene matches: 6. This CDR3 region has 14 residues. The germline CDR1 and CDR2 sequences are DFQATT and SNEGSKA (reference sequence). CDR3 region: CSAGTGVGEETQYF. CDR3 DNA sequence: TGCAGTGCTGGGACAGGGGTGGGGGAAGAGACCCAGTACTTC.

This clonotype was seen a few times. The chain employs TRBV27 and TRBJ2-5; 8 nucleotides align to TRBD1. The CDR3 runs 13 residues. Unmatched junction bases numbered 11, after V lost 6 bases and J lost 11 bases. Germline lookup yields CDR1 MNHEY and CDR2 SMNVEV (reference sequence). The CDR3, as DNA: TGTGCCAGCAGGACAGGGGCCGTTTCTGAGCAGTACTTC. It yields the protein CASRTGAVSEQYF.

This clonotype was picked up a small number of times. The CDR3 reads CASSRRQYSTDTQYF. DNA for the CDR3: TGTGCCAGCAGCCGAAGACAGTATAGCACAGATACGCAGTATTTT. V and J are TRBV27 and TRBJ2-3; D is perhaps TRBD1 (5 bases). Per germline, CDR1 MNHEY and CDR2 SMNVEV (reference sequence). V was shortened by 6 bases and J by 0 bases, with 13 bases between the two germline ends. CDR3 size: 15 residues.

The DNA for the CDR3 is TGCGCCAGCAGCGCAAACAACTTGGAGACCCAGTACTTC. As protein: CASSANNLETQYF. The J gene is TRBJ2-5, the V gene TRBV5-1; D gene uncertain. The V end lost 4 bases, the J end lost 5 bases, and 12 bases lay between the germline ends. CDR1 and CDR2 (germline): SGHRS, YFSETQ. This CDR3 spans 13 amino acids.

This clonotype came up once. This sequence joins TRBV20-1 and TRBJ1-5, with D unclear. Germline values: CDR1 DFQATT, CDR2 SNEGSKA (reference sequence). V was cut by 5 bases and J by 0 bases, with 8 bases left in between. The CDR3 totals 13 residues. CDR3 residues: CSAGVDSNQPQHF. In DNA, the CDR3 is TGCAGTGCTGGAGTTGATAGCAATCAGCCCCAGCATTTT.

This chain uses TRBV27 with TRBJ1-1; D perhaps matches TRBD1 (5 bases). Germline CDR1 and CDR2: MNHEY and SMNVEV (reference sequence). The CDR3 spans 14 residues. V was shortened by 5 bases and J by 5 bases, with 15 bases between the two germline ends. The CDR3 spells CASSPRTWGTEAFF. CDR3 nucleotide sequence: TGTGCCAGCAGTCCAAGAACTTGGGGGACTGAAGCTTTCTTT.

There are many counts of this clonotype. This chain links TRBV4-3 with TRBJ2-3; possibly TRBD1 for D (6 bases). The CDR3 covers 15 residues. V lost 0 bases, J lost 3 bases, and 10 bases lay in between. Germline V lookup: CDR1 LGHNA, CDR2 YSLEER. CDR3 nucleotide sequence: TGCGCCAGCAGCCAAGACAGGGGAATGACAGATACGCAGTATTTT. Its protein is CASSQDRGMTDTQYF.

DNA of the CDR3: TGTGCCAGCAGCTTATATAGGCTTGAAAAACTGTTTTTT. It specifies CASSLYRLEKLFF. The V and J genes are TRBV7-9 and TRBJ1-4, with no clear D. The CDR3 sequence is 13 residues long. Germline-derived CDR1 and CDR2 are SEHNR and FQNEAQ (reference sequence). Between the trimmed V and J ends, which lost 2 bases and 7 bases, there was a span of 8 bases.

The gene calls are TRBV5-1 and TRBJ2-1, with 12 bases that match TRBD2. Germline values: CDR1 SGHRS, CDR2 YFSETQ. The CDR3 covers 17 residues. V was pared by 0 bases and J by 13 bases, with 14 bases of the junction left unmatched. Here the CDR3 reads CASSLAVTSGGQETQFF. The CDR3 bases are TGCGCCAGCAGCTTGGCCGTGACTAGCGGGGGACAAGAGACCCAGTTCTTC.

This clonotype was seen ten or more times. The V gene is TRBV12-3 or TRBV12-4, the J gene TRBJ2-7; D unresolved. This CDR3 has 14 amino acids. The V end was cut by 7 bases, the J end by 2 bases, with 15 bases between. The chain's CDR3 is CASNLLGVTYEQYF. The CDR3 coding sequence is TGTGCCAGCAACTTACTTGGGGTGACCTACGAGCAGTACTTC.

In its sample, this clonotype was seen a few times. The V call is TRBV7-9, the J call TRBJ2-3, with unresolved D. CDR3 length: 16 residues. V dropped 5 bases and J dropped 4 bases, with 19 bases sitting between them. Germline values: CDR1 SEHNR, CDR2 FQNEAQ (reference sequence). CDR3: CASSPPDQPWSDTQYF. CDR3 coding DNA: TGTGCCAGCAGCCCCCCAGACCAGCCTTGGTCAGATACGCAGTATTTT.

There are a few counts of this clonotype. The V call is TRBV6-5, the J call TRBJ2-2, with a possible D match to TRBD2 (6 bases). The V gene lost 5 bases and the J gene lost 6 bases, with 10 bases spanning the gap. CDR3 size: 13 residues. Per germline, CDR1 MNHEY and CDR2 SVGAGI. The DNA for the CDR3 is TGTGCCAGCAGTCTGACTAGTTCCGGGGAGCTGTTTTTT. Translation gives CASSLTSSGELFF.

This clonotype was counted ten times or more. The chain combines TRBV4-1 with TRBJ1-2; TRBD1 might be the D (5 bases). The CDR3 runs 15 residues. Germline CDR1 is MGHRA and CDR2 is YSYEKL. V was trimmed by 3 bases and J by 2 bases, leaving 13 bases between them. For the CDR3, the DNA is TGCGCCAGCAGCCAGTGGGGGATCGGCAACTATGGCTACACCTTC. It is translated as CASSQWGIGNYGYTF.

The V call is TRBV20-1, the J call TRBJ2-1, with 8 bases identical to TRBD2. The germline V gene encodes CDR1 DFQATT and CDR2 SNEGSKA (reference sequence). The CDR3 extends over 13 amino acids. J lost 10 bases, V lost 3 bases, and 8 bases had no gene match. In DNA form, the CDR3 reads TGCAGTGCTAGTGCAACGGGGGGGTACGAGCAGTTCTTC. Its protein product is CSASATGGYEQFF.

A note on this clonotype: One junction end disagrees with the germline gene, perhaps due to a read error. This rearrangement joins TRBV18 to TRBJ2-5, with D possibly TRBD1 on 6 matching bases. This CDR3 is built from 15 residues. Germline loops: CDR1 KGHSH, CDR2 LQKENI. This CDR3 reads CTSSPGQSFSKTQYF. The DNA for the CDR3 is TGTACCAGCTCACCCGGACAGTCCTTCTCAAAGACCCAGTACTTC.

This clonotype has more than one count but fewer than ten. The gene calls are TRBV27 and TRBJ2-3; D may correspond to TRBD1 or TRBD2 (5 bases each). V was cut by 8 bases and J by 6 bases, with 15 bases left in between. Looked up from germline, CDR1 is MNHEY and CDR2 is SMNVEV (reference sequence). The length of the CDR3 is 13 residues. This CDR3 reads CASRNRWGDTQYF. In nucleotides, the CDR3 is TGTGCCAGCCGAAACCGCTGGGGGGATACGCAGTATTTT.

The chain's CDR3 is CSARTGLLNEQYF. For the CDR3, the DNA is TGCAGTGCTAGAACGGGGCTTTTAAATGAGCAGTACTTC. The rearrangement joins TRBV20-1 to TRBJ2-5; TRBD1 or TRBD2 may be the D gene (5 bases each). The CDR3 extends over 13 amino acids. V was trimmed by 2 bases and J by 11 bases, leaving 18 bases between them. CDR1 is DFQATT and CDR2 is SNEGSKA in the germline V gene (reference sequence).

V gene TRBV6-5 combines with J gene TRBJ2-3; 15 positions agree with TRBD2. The trim removed 10 bases at V and 1 base at J, leaving 6 bases unmatched. CDR3 length: 16 residues. Germline CDR1 and CDR2: MNHEY and SVGAGI. The CDR3 protein is CATGLAGGKGTDTQYF. CDR3 nucleotide sequence: TGTGCCACCGGACTAGCGGGGGGGAAAGGCACAGATACGCAGTATTTT.

V usage is TRBV7-2 and J usage is TRBJ2-4; D tentatively reads TRBD1 or TRBD2 (5 bases each). The V end was cut by 2 bases, the J end by 6 bases, with 11 bases between. This CDR3 region has 14 residues. Germline assignment: CDR1 SGHTA and CDR2 FQGNSA. This CDR3 reads CTSSLYEGRNIQYF. In nucleotides, the CDR3 is TGTACCAGCAGCTTATACGAGGGGCGAAACATTCAGTACTTC.

The genes are TRBV3-1 and TRBJ2-1; 8 bases fit TRBD2. There are 16 residues in the CDR3. After removal of 4 bases from V and 6 bases from J, the junction contained 11 bases not matched to a gene. Germline loops: CDR1 LGHDT, CDR2 YNNKEL (reference sequence). DNA of the CDR3: TGTGCCAGCAGCCTCCTGCACGGACTAGCCCTCAATGAGCAGTTCTTC. Its translation is CASSLLHGLALNEQFF.

Of note for this clonotype: A much larger clone differs from this one at a single base, so this may be a read error. The genes are TRBV20-1 and TRBJ1-5; D is uncertain. This CDR3 spans 13 amino acids. Germline V CDR1 and CDR2: DFQATT, SNEGSKA (reference sequence). For the CDR3, the DNA is TGCAGTGCTAGTTCCACGGCAAATCAGCTCCAGCATTTT. Translation gives CSASSTANQLQHF.

The CDR3 nucleotides read TGTGCCAGCAGAGCAGGGGACAGGGGCTTAGCCAAAAACATTCAGTACTTC. It codes for CASRAGDRGLAKNIQYF. The chain has TRBV7-2 and TRBJ2-4; TRBD1 agrees at 10 bases. CDR1 SGHTA and CDR2 FQGNSA come from the germline V gene. Losses at the gene ends were 6 bases for V and 0 bases for J; bases not matched to a gene: 8. This CDR3 contains 17 residues.

Only a few counts were recorded for this clonotype. This rearrangement joins TRBV10-3 to TRBJ1-1; D not resolved. The germline CDR1 and CDR2 sequences are ENHRY and SYGVKD. The CDR3 has 11 residues. V lost 11 bases and J lost 0, with 7 bases in between. CDR3 sequence reads: CAVKMNTEAFF. The CDR3 DNA is TGTGCCGTAAAGATGAACACTGAAGCTTTCTTT.

This clonotype was seen repeatedly, ten times or more. The chain is built from TRBV4-1 and TRBJ1-6; the D is unclear. This CDR3 is built from 15 residues. V was trimmed by 10 bases and J by 0 bases, leaving 13 bases between them. Looked up from germline, CDR1 is MGHRA and CDR2 is YSYEKL. The CDR3 here is CATRPQSSYNSPLHF. The DNA for the CDR3 is TGCGCCACGAGACCGCAAAGCTCCTATAATTCACCCCTCCACTTT.

This clonotype has ten or more counts. The chain recombines TRBV9 with TRBJ2-1; 10 nucleotides agree with TRBD2. Germline CDR1 SGDLS, CDR2 YYNGEE. V lost 2 bases to trimming and J lost 6 bases; unmatched junction nucleotides: 8. The CDR3 runs 16 residues. CDR3 region: CASSVTTSGVGNEQFF. The CDR3 DNA sequence: TGTGCCAGCAGCGTGACAACTAGCGGGGTTGGCAATGAGCAGTTCTTC.

The J gene is TRBJ2-7, the V gene TRBV6-6; no clear D gene. The CDR3 runs to 12 residues. Germline lookup yields CDR1 MNHNY and CDR2 SVGAGI (reference sequence). The V gene lost 6 bases and the J gene lost 7 bases, with 13 bases spanning the gap. As DNA, the CDR3 is TGTGCCAGCAGCCCTAACGCAAGGGAGCAGTACTTC. Translated, it gives CASSPNAREQYF.

This clonotype has only a few counts. The chain's CDR3 is CASSRDWGTGELFF. DNA of the CDR3: TGTGCCAGCAGCCGAGATTGGGGAACCGGGGAGCTGTTTTTT. The V call is TRBV7-2, the J call TRBJ2-2; D ambiguous. The CDR3 has 14 residues. Germline V lookup: CDR1 SGHTA, CDR2 FQGNSA. The V and J ends lost 5 bases and 5 bases respectively, with 12 bases between them.